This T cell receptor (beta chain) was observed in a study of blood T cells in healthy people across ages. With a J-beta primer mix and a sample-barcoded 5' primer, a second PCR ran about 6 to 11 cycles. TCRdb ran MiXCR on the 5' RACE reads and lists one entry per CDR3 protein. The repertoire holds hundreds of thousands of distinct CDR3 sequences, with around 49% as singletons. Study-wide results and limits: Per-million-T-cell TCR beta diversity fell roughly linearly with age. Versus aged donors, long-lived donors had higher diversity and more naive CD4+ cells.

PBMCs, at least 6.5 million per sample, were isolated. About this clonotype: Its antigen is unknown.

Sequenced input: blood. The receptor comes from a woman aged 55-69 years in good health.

The CDR3 nucleotides read TGTGCCACCACGAATCCCCAAGAGACCCAGTACTTC. It is translated as CATTNPQETQYF. The rearrangement uses TRBV28 and TRBJ2-5, with unresolved D. CDR3 length equals 12 residues. The germline V and J ends were trimmed by 10 bases and 1 base, with 10 bases remaining between them. Germline V CDR1 and CDR2: MDHEN, SYDVKM.